This record looks at one T cell receptor (beta chain) sequence and its context. Using immunoSEQ multiplex PCR, the repertoire was profiled, and TCRdb retains in-frame clones only, with some absent. The sample includes tens of thousands of clones, over 85% of them seen just once. As to treatment: preoperative locoregional IRX-2 cytokine immunotherapy. Samples came from a phase Ib trial of preoperative locoregional IRX-2 cytokine immunotherapy. The data were taken from a study of preoperative IRX-2 immunotherapy in early breast cancer. CDR1 and CDR2 from the germline V gene are SGHRS and YFSETQ. The CDR3 is 14 residues long. V lost 4 bases to trimming and J lost 3 bases, with 14 bases between them.

This receptor was taken from a human donor with breast cancer. This rearrangement joins TRBV5-1 to TRBJ2-7; the D call may be TRBD1 or TRBD2 (6 bases each). The sample in question was tumor tissue, obtained after IRX-2 immunotherapy. The CDR3 sequence is CASSQNRGLYEQYF. Written as DNA, the CDR3 is TGCGCCAGCAGCCAAAACCGGGGGCTCTACGAGCAGTACTTC.